Shown below are 22 T cell receptor beta chains from a single sample sequenced in a study of cytomegalovirus exposure and HLA in healthy donors. Amplification used 60 Vbeta primers and 13 Jbeta primers. Assay used: immunoSEQ multiplex PCR; TCRdb lists only in-frame clones, some missing. The sample consists of about 140,000 clones, less than 85% of them appearing once. What was sequenced was PBMCs. Receptors were obtained from a middle-aged man in good health and CMV-seronegative.

This sequence joins TRBV5-4 and TRBJ2-5; 9 positions agree with TRBD2. V shed 3 bases, J shed 5 bases, and the junction held 2 bases outside the gene matches. CDR1 and CDR2 from the germline V gene are SGHNT and YYREEE (reference sequence). The CDR3 extends over 13 amino acids. CDR3: CASSWRGGETQYF. DNA of the CDR3: TGTGCCAGCAGCTGGCGGGGGGGCGAGACCCAGTACTTC.

The J gene is TRBJ1-3, the V gene TRBV30; 7 nucleotides match TRBD1. Germline V gene sequence: CDR1 GTSNPN, CDR2 SVGIG (reference sequence). Unmatched junction bases numbered 13, after V lost 3 bases and J lost 2 bases. The CDR3 has 17 amino acids. CDR3 coding DNA: TGTGCCTGGAGGCCTTCCCTCCGACAGGGCGCTGGAAACACCATATATTTT. This translates into CAWRPSLRQGAGNTIYF. Full variable domain (missing parts from reference TRBV30 and TRBJ1-3): SQTIHQWPATLVQPVGSPLSLECTVEGTSNPNLYWYRQAAGRGLQLLFYSVGIGQISSEVPQNLSASRPQDRQFILSSKKLLLSDSGFYLCAWRPSLRQGAGNTIYFGEGSWLTVV.

This chain uses TRBV7-2 with TRBJ2-7, with D possibly matching TRBD1 (6 bases). CDR1 is SGHTA, CDR2 FQGNSA, per germline. There are 14 residues in the CDR3. The V end was cut by 5 bases, the J end by 1 base, with 12 bases between. The CDR3 sequence: CASSPDRKSYEQYF. Written as DNA, the CDR3 is TGTGCCAGCAGCCCGGACAGAAAGTCCTACGAGCAGTACTTC.

This clone was counted between two and nine times. The chain employs TRBV28 and TRBJ2-1; TRBD1 aligns across 7 bases. The CDR3 is 14 amino acids. V shed 6 bases and J 4 bases; nucleotides not matched to a gene: 6. The germline CDR1 and CDR2 sequences are MDHEN and SYDVKM. CDR3 region: CASSSGQQYNEQFF. For the CDR3, the DNA is TGTGCCAGCAGCTCGGGACAGCAATACAATGAGCAGTTCTTC.

CDR3 sequence (DNA): TGTGCCAGCTCACCACTGGCAGGGGCCGGGGAGACCCAGTACTTC. Its translation: CASSPLAGAGETQYF. This rearrangement joins TRBV18 to TRBJ2-5; D possibly corresponds to TRBD1 (6 bases). V lost 1 base to trimming and J lost 5 bases, with 14 bases between them. The CDR3 has 15 residues. The germline V gene has CDR1 KGHSH and CDR2 LQKENI.

The CDR3 nucleotides are TGTGCCAGCAGTTACTCGGGACAGGGGTTAAACATTCAGTACTTC. Translation gives CASSYSGQGLNIQYF. V and J are TRBV6-6 and TRBJ2-4; TRBD1 matches 10 bases. Per germline, CDR1 MNHNY and CDR2 SVGAGI (reference sequence). The CDR3 is made up of 15 amino acids. Germline trimming cut 0 bases from V and 6 bases from J; bases unmatched to any gene: 2.

The chain employs TRBV10-2 and TRBJ1-6; perhaps TRBD1 as D (5 bases). CDR1 and CDR2 from the germline V gene are WSHSY and SAAADI. The CDR3 has 14 amino acids. Trimming shortened V by 3 bases and J by 8 bases, and 11 bases separated the two germline ends. The CDR3 region has the DNA TGCGCCAGCAGTGATAGCCAGGGCCATTCACCCCTCCACTTT. Its translation: CASSDSQGHSPLHF.

V gene TRBV10-3 combines with J gene TRBJ1-5, with D maybe TRBD1 (5 bases). Looked up from germline, CDR1 is ENHRY and CDR2 is SYGVKD. The CDR3 spans 13 residues. Trimming left V 10 bases short and J 5 bases short, with 15 bases between. In DNA, the CDR3 is TGTGCCACCGGCGGGGGGGGAGATCAGCCCCAGCATTTT. This codes for CATGGGGDQPQHF.

The chain links TRBV12-2 to TRBJ2-1; the table's D call of TRBD2 was not tested on the DNA. TRBV12-2 corresponds to a pseudogene. This CDR3 is built from 21 residues. In nucleotides, the CDR3 is TGTGCAAGTCGCTTAGTATTCCTAAGGAGGGCTGCTCTACTCTACCACAATGAGCAGTTCTTC. Protein sequence: CASRLVFLRRAALLYHNEQFF.

The CDR3 region is CASRQGVAGEQYF. DNA for the CDR3: TGTGCCAGCAGACAGGGGGTCGCTGGGGAGCAGTACTTC. V usage is TRBV28 and J usage is TRBJ2-7, with 8 bases fitting TRBD1. V shed 6 bases, J shed 7 bases, and the junction held 8 bases outside the gene matches. CDR1 is MDHEN and CDR2 is SYDVKM in the germline V gene. The CDR3 length is 13 residues.

The chain uses TRBV28 and TRBJ2-5; 8 positions agree with TRBD1. The trim removed 4 bases at V and 4 bases at J, leaving 8 bases unmatched. Germline V CDR1 and CDR2: MDHEN, SYDVKM. This CDR3 region has 15 residues. The CDR3 reads CASSSGQGGGETQYF. In DNA, the CDR3 is TGTGCCAGCAGTTCCGGACAGGGAGGAGGAGAGACCCAGTACTTC.

J is TRBJ2-7 and V is TRBV4-1, with D possibly TRBD2 on 6 matching bases. Germline-derived CDR1 and CDR2 are MGHRA and YSYEKL. The CDR3 covers 17 residues. Trimming removed 0 bases at V and 0 bases at J, with 15 bases between. The CDR3 DNA is TGCGCCAGCAGCCAAGAGTTGGGCCGCGGGGACTCCTACGAGCAGTACTTC. Encoded protein: CASSQELGRGDSYEQYF.

This chain connects TRBV7-5 to TRBJ2-3; the DNA was not used to check the table's D call, TRBD2. TRBV7-5 corresponds to a pseudogene. The CDR3 covers 18 residues. CDR3 coding DNA: TGTGTCAGAAGCTCGTTGACTAGCGGAGAGGGGGGCACAGATACGCAGTATTTT. It encodes CVRSSLTSGEGGTDTQYF.

The rearrangement joins TRBV27 to TRBJ2-7, with 8 bases that match TRBD2. The germline V gene encodes CDR1 MNHEY and CDR2 SMNVEV (reference sequence). The V gene end was trimmed by 3 bases and the J gene end by 6 bases; junction bases not matched to a gene: 16. The CDR3 runs to 17 residues. CDR3: CASSFQGSGGRPLEQYF. CDR3 nucleotide sequence: TGTGCCAGCAGTTTTCAAGGGTCCGGCGGGAGGCCCCTCGAGCAGTACTTC.

This clone has just a few counts. The sample contains more than one DNA sequence encoding this CDR3. V gene TRBV5-1 combines with J gene TRBJ2-1; possible D gene TRBD2, 6 bases. V lost 3 bases, J lost 4 bases, and 11 bases lay in between. This CDR3 contains 14 residues. Germline loops: CDR1 SGHRS, CDR2 YFSETQ. In nucleotides, the CDR3 is TGCGCCAGCAGCTCCTCAGGAGGGTACAATGAGCAGTTCTTC. Its protein product is CASSSSGGYNEQFF.

This sequence joins TRBV7-8 and TRBJ1-2; tentative D call: TRBD1 (5 bases). Deletions cut 5 bases from V and 7 bases from J, with 20 bases between. The CDR3 has 15 residues. Germline V lookup: CDR1 SGHVS, CDR2 FQNEAQ. The CDR3 region is CASSGGWAGPIGYTF. In DNA, the CDR3 is TGTGCCAGCAGCGGGGGGTGGGCAGGGCCTATTGGCTACACCTTC. The variable domain in full, with the rest retrieved from reference TRBV7-8 and TRBJ1-2, is GAGVSQSPRYKVAKRGQDVALRCDPISGHVSLFWYQQALGQGPEFLTYFQNEAQLDKSGLPSDRFFAERPEGSVSTLKIQRTQQEDSAVYLCASSGGWAGPIGYTFGSGTRLTVV.

The chain couples TRBV9 to TRBJ2-1; 13 bases are shared with TRBD2. V lost 3 bases, J lost 8 bases, and 26 bases stayed unmatched. The germline V gene encodes CDR1 SGDLS and CDR2 YYNGEE. This CDR3 has 22 residues. The CDR3 coding sequence is TGTGCCAGCAGCGCCGTCCCGGGACAGGGAATCACTAGCGGGGGGGCCGGGGATGAGCAGTTCTTC. Protein: CASSAVPGQGITSGGAGDEQFF.

The chain has TRBV10-3 and TRBJ2-7; no firm D call. Trimming removed 0 bases from V and 1 base from J, with 7 bases in between. The germline gives CDR1 ENHRY, CDR2 SYGVKD. The CDR3 runs to 14 residues. The CDR3 DNA follows: TGTGCCATCAGTGAGTCAAGCAGGTCCTACGAGCAGTACTTC. Translation gives CAISESSRSYEQYF.

There are a few counts of this clone. CDR3 sequence reads: CASSLVLAGYTDTQYF. The CDR3 DNA reads TGCGCCAGCAGCTTGGTGCTAGCGGGTTACACAGATACGCAGTATTTT. This chain uses TRBV5-1 with TRBJ2-3, with 8 bases that match TRBD2. Trimming removed 0 bases from V and 2 bases from J; junction bases left unmatched: 5. CDR1 and CDR2 (germline): SGHRS, YFSETQ. The CDR3 is 16 residues long.

The V gene is TRBV29-1, the J gene TRBJ2-5, with TRBD2 matching 14 bases. CDR3 length equals 15 residues. The V gene's germline CDR1 is SQVTM and CDR2 ANQGSEA. V trimming: 6 bases; J trimming: 3 bases; junction bases outside the gene matches: 6. The CDR3 DNA reads as TGCAGCGTGGGGACTAGCGGGGGAGGAAAAGAGACCCAGTACTTC. This sequence encodes CSVGTSGGGKETQYF. Full variable domain (outside the CDR3, taken from reference TRBV29-1 and TRBJ2-5): SAVISQKPSRDICQRGTSLTIQCQVDSQVTMMFWYRQQPGQSLTLIATANQGSEATYESGFVIDKFPISRPNLTFSTLTVSNMSPEDSSIYLCSVGTSGGGKETQYFGPGTRLLVL.

CDR3 nucleotides: TGTGCTAGTGGTTTCCTTCGGGGGGAGGGCACAGATACGCAGTATTTT. Its translation: CASGFLRGEGTDTQYF. The chain joins TRBV12-5 to TRBJ2-3; the match to TRBD2 covers 7 bases. The J segment lost 1 base and the V segment lost 3 bases, leaving 7 bases of the junction unmatched. The CDR3 covers 16 residues. Germline V gene data show CDR1 as LGHNT and CDR2 as FRNRAP.

The V call is TRBV6-1, the J call TRBJ2-7; D is undetermined. V lost 2 bases and J lost 3, with 5 bases in between. The CDR3 spans 12 residues. Germline V gives CDR1 MNHNS, CDR2 SASEGT. The DNA of the CDR3 is TGTGCCAGCAGTGAATTTAACTACGAGCAGTACTTC. Translating it yields CASSEFNYEQYF.